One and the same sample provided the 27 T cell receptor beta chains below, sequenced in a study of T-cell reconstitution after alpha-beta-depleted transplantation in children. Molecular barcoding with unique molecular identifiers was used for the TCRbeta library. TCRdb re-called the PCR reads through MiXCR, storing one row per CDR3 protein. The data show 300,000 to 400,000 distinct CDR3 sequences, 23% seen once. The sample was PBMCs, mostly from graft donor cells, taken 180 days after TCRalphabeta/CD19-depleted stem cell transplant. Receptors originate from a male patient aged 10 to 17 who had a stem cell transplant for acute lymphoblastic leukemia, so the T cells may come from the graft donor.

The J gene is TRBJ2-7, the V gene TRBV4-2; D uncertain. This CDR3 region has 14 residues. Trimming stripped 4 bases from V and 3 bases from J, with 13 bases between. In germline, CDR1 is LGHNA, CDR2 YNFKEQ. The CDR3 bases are TGTGCCAGCAGCCCCTCCCACACCTACTACGAGCAGTACTTC. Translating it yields CASSPSHTYYEQYF.

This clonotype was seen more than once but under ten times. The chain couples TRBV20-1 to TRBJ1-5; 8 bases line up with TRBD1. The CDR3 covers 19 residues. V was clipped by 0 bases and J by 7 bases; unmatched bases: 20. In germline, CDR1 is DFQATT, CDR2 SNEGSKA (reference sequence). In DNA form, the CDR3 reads TGCAGTGCTAGAGATCGGGAGACAGGGGACAACCGGAGGGGCCAGCCCCAGCATTTT. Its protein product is CSARDRETGDNRRGQPQHF.

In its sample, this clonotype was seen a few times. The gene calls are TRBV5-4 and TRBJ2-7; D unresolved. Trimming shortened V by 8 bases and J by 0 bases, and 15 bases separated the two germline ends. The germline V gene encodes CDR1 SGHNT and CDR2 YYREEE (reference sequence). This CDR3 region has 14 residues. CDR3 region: CASHPVGSSYEQYF. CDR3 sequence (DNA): TGTGCCAGTCATCCGGTTGGTTCCTCCTACGAGCAGTACTTC. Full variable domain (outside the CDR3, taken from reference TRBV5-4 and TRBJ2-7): ETGVTQSPTHLIKTRGQQVTLRCSSQSGHNTVSWYQQALGQGPQFIFQYYREEENGRGNFPPRFSGLQFPNYSSELNVNALELDDSALYLCASHPVGSSYEQYFGPGTRLTVT.

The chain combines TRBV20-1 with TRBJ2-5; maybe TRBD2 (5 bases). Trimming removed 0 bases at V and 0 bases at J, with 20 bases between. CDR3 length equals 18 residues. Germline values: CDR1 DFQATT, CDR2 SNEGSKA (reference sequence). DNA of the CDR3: TGCAGTGCTAGAGATTACCAAACGGCGGGCGAGTACCAAGAGACCCAGTACTTC. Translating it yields CSARDYQTAGEYQETQYF.

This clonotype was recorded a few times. CDR3 sequence (DNA): TGCAGTGCTACCTTCACAGGGTTTCGGGACGAGCAGTACTTC. It specifies CSATFTGFRDEQYF. The rearrangement uses TRBV20-1 and TRBJ2-7; possibly TRBD1 for D (6 bases). The CDR3 is 14 amino acids. With 4 bases removed from V and 5 bases from J, the gap between germline ends came to 18 bases. Per the germline V gene, CDR1 is DFQATT and CDR2 is SNEGSKA (reference sequence).

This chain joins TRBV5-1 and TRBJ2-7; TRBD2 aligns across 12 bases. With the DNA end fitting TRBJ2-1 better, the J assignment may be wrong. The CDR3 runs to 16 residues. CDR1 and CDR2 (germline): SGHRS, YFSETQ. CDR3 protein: CASSTTTSGGSYEQFF. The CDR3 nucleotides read TGCGCCAGCAGCACCACGACTAGCGGGGGCTCCTACGAGCAGTTCTTC.

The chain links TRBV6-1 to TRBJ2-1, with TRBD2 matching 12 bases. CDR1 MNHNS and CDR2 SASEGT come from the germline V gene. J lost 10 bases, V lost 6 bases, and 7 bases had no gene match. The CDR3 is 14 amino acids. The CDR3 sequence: CASRSSGRALEQFF. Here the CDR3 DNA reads TGTGCCAGCAGATCTAGCGGGAGGGCCTTGGAGCAGTTCTTC.

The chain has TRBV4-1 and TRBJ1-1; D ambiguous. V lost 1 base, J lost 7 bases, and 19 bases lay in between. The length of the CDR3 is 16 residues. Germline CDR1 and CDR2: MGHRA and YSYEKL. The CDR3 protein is CASSQVIRDPRFEAFF. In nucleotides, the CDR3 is TGCGCCAGCAGCCAAGTAATCCGGGATCCCCGCTTTGAAGCTTTCTTT.

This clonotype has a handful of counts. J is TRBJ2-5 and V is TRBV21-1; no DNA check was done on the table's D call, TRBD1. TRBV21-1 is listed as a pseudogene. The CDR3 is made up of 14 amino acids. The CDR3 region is CASTNGTGEETQYF. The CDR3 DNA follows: TGTGCCAGCACCAACGGGACAGGGGAAGAGACCCAGTACTTC.

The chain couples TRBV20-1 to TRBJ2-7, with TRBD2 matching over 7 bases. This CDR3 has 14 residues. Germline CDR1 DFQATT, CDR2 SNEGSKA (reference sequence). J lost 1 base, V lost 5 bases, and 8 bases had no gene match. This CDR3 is CSALTSWSSYEQYF. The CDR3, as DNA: TGCAGTGCTTTGACTAGCTGGAGTTCCTACGAGCAGTACTTC.

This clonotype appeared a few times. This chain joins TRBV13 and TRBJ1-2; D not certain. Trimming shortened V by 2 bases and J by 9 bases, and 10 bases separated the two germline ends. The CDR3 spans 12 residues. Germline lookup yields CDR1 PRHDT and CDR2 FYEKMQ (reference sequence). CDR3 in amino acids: CASSLMVVSYTF. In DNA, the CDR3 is TGTGCCAGCAGCTTAATGGTAGTGAGCTACACCTTC.

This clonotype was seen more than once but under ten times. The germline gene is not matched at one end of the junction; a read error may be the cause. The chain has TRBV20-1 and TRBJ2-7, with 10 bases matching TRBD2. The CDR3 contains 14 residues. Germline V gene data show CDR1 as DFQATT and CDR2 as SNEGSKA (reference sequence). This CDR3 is CSAIRASGSRASYF. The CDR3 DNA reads TGCAGTGCTATTAGGGCTAGCGGGAGTAGGGCTAGTTATTTC.

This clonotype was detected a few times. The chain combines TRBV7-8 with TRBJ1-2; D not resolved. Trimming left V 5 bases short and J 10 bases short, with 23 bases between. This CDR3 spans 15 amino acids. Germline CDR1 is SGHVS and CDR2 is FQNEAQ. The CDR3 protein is CASSRPGTGWVDYTF. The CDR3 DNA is TGTGCCAGCAGCCGCCCGGGTACGGGGTGGGTAGACTACACCTTC.

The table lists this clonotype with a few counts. The CDR3 DNA reads TGTGCCAGCAGCTTGGGACAGAGCTCCTACAATGAGCAGTTCTTC. It encodes CASSLGQSSYNEQFF. V usage is TRBV5-8 and J usage is TRBJ2-1; D may be TRBD1 (5 bases). CDR1 is SGHTS and CDR2 is YDEGEE in the germline V gene. CDR3 length: 15 residues. V was shortened by 0 bases and J by 0 bases, with 7 bases between the two germline ends.

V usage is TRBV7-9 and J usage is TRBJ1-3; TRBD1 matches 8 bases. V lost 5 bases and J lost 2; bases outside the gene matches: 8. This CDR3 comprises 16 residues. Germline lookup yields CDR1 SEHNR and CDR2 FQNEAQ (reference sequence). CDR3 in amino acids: CASSPWTGTTGNTIYF. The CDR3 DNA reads TGTGCCAGCAGCCCTTGGACAGGGACGACTGGAAACACCATATATTTT.

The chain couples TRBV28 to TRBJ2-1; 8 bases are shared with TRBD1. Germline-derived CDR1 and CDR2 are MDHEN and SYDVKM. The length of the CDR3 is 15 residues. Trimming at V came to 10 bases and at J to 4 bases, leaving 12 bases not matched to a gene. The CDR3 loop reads CATRPDRVAYNEQFF. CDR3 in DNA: TGTGCCACCAGACCGGACAGGGTAGCGTACAATGAGCAGTTCTTC.

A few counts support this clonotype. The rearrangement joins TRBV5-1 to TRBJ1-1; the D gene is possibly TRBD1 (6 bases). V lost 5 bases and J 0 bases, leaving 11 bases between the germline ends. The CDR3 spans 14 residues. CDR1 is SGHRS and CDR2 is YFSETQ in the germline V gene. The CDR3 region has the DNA TGCGCCAGCAGAGAGACAGGATTGAACACTGAAGCTTTCTTT. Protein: CASRETGLNTEAFF.

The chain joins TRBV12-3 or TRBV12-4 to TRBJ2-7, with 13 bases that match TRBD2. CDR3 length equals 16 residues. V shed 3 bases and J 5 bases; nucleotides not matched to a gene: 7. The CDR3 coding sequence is TGTGCCAGCAGTTTGCGGTCCGGGACTAGCGGGGACGAGCAGTACTTC. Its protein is CASSLRSGTSGDEQYF.

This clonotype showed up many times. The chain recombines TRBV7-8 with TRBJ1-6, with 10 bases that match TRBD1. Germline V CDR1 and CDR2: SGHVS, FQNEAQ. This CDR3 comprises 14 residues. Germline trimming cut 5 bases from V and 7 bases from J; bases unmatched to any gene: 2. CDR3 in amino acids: CASSPDRGNSPLHF. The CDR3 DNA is TGTGCCAGCAGCCCGGACAGGGGGAATTCACCCCTCCACTTT.

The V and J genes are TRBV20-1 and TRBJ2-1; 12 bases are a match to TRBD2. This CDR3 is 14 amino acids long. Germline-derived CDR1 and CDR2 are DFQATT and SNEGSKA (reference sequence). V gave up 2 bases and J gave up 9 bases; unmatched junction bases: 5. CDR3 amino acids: CSARRLAGGGEQFF. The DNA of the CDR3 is TGCAGTGCTAGACGGCTAGCGGGAGGGGGTGAGCAGTTCTTC.

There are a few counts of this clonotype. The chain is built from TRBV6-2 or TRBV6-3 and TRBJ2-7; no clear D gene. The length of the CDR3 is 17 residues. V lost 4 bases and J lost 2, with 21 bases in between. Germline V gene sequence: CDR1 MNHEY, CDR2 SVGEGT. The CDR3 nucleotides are TGTGCCAGCAGTTGGACCCCCATGGAACCTGGGACCTACGAGCAGTACTTC. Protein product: CASSWTPMEPGTYEQYF.

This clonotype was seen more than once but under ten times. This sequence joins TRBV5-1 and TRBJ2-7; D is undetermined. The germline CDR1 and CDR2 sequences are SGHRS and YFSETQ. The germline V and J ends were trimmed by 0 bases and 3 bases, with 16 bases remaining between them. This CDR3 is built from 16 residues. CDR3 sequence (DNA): TGCGCCAGCAGCTTGGGCCCCTTAGGGCGAGACTACGAGCAGTACTTC. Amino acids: CASSLGPLGRDYEQYF.

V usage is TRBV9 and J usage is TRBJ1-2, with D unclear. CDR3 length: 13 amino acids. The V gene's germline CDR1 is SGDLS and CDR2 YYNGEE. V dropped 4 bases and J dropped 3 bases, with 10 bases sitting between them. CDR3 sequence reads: CASSSPPYYGYTF. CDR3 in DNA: TGTGCCAGCAGCTCCCCTCCCTACTATGGCTACACCTTC.

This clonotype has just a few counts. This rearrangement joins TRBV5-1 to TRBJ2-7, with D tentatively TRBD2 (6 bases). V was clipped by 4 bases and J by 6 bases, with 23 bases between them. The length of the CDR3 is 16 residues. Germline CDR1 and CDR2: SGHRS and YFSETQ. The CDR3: CASSDVSTSRLGEQYF. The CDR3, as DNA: TGCGCCAGCAGCGACGTGTCCACTAGCCGTCTGGGCGAGCAGTACTTC.

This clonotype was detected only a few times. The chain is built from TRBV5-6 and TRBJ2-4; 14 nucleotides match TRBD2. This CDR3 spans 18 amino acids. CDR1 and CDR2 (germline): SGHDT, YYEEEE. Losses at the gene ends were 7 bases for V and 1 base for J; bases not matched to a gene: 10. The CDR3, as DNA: TGTGCCAGCTGCGGGGGACTAGCGGGAGTAGGCGCCAAAAACATTCAGTACTTC. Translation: CASCGGLAGVGAKNIQYF. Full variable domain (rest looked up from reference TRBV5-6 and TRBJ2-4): DAGVTQSPTHLIKTRGQQVTLRCSPKSGHDTVSWYQQALGQGPQFIFQYYEEEERQRGNFPDRFSGHQFPNYSSELNVNALLLGDSALYLCASCGGLAGVGAKNIQYFGAGTRLSVL.

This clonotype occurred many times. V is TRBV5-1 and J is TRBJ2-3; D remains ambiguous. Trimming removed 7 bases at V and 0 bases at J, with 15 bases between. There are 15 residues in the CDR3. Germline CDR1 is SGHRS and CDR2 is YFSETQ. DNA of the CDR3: TGCGCCAGCCGATACACCGTTTCTAGCACAGATACGCAGTATTTT. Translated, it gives CASRYTVSSTDTQYF.

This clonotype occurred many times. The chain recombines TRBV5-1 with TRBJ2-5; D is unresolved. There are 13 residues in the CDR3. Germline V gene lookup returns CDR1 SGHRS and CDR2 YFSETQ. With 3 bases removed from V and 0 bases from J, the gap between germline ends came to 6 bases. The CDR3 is CASSSGYQETQYF. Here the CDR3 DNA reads TGCGCCAGCAGCTCCGGGTACCAAGAGACCCAGTACTTC. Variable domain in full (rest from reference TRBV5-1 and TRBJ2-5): KAGVTQTPRYLIKTRGQQVTLSCSPISGHRSVSWYQQTPGQGLQFLFEYFSETQRNKGNFPGRFSGRQFSNSRSEMNVSTLELGDSALYLCASSSGYQETQYFGPGTRLLVL.